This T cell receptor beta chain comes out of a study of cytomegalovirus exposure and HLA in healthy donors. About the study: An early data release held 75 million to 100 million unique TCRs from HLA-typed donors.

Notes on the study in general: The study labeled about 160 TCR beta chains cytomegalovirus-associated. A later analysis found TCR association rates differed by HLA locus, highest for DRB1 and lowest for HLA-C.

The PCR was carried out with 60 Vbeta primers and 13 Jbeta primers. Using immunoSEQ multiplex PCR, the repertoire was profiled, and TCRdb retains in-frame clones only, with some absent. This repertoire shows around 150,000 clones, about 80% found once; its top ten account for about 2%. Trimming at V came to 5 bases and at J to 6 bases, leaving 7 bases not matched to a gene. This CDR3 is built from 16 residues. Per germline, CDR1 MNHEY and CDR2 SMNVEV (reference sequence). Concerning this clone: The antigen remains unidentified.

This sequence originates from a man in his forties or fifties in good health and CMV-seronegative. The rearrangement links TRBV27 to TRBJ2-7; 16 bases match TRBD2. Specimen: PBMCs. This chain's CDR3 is CASSQGTSGGAGEQYF. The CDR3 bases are TGTGCCAGCAGTCAAGGGACTAGCGGGGGGGCGGGCGAGCAGTACTTC.